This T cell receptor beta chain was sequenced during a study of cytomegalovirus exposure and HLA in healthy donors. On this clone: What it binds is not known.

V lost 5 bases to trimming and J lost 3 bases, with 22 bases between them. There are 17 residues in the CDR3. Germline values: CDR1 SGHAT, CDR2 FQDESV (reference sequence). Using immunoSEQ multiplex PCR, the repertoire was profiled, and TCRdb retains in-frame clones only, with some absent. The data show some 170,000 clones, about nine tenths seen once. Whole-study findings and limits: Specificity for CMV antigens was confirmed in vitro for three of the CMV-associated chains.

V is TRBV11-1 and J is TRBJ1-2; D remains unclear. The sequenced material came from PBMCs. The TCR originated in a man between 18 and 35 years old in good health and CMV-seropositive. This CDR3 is CASSPLKAEADHYGYTF. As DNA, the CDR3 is TGTGCCAGCAGCCCCCTAAAGGCGGAGGCAGACCACTATGGCTACACCTTC.